In its sample, the clone carrying this T cell receptor beta chain was seen many times. Its matching antigen is unknown. This CDR3 is 14 amino acids long. Trimming took 4 bases from V and 1 from J; bases not matched to a gene: 1. The germline gives CDR1 SGHKS, CDR2 YYEKEE (reference sequence). The sample is drawn from a study of T-cell memory formation after mild COVID-19. Study results and limitations: Shrinking CD4+ clones were chiefly CM and EM; CD8+ ones were chiefly EMRA.

One entry per CDR3 protein, called by TCRdb with MiXCR from the 5' RACE reads. The table has 250,000 to 350,000 distinct CDR3 sequences, 15% to 20% seen once; the top ten hold approximately 23%. Sequenced material: PBMCs or a T cell subset sorted from them (not recorded which). The receptor was isolated from a man aged 18-30 years who had mild COVID-19 (a few samples of this study predate the infection). Cell type and time point are not known. The J gene is TRBJ2-2, the V gene TRBV5-5; 7 positions agree with TRBD2. The CDR3 sequence is CASSPSGNTGELFF. The CDR3 nucleotides are TGTGCCAGCAGCCCTAGCGGGAACACCGGGGAGCTGTTTTTT. Full variable domain (outside the CDR3, taken from reference TRBV5-5 and TRBJ2-2): DAGVTQSPTHLIKTRGQQVTLRCSPISGHKSVSWYQQVLGQGPQFIFQYYEKEERGRGNFPDRFSARQFPNYSSELNVNALLLGDSALYLCASSPSGNTGELFFGEGSRLTVL.